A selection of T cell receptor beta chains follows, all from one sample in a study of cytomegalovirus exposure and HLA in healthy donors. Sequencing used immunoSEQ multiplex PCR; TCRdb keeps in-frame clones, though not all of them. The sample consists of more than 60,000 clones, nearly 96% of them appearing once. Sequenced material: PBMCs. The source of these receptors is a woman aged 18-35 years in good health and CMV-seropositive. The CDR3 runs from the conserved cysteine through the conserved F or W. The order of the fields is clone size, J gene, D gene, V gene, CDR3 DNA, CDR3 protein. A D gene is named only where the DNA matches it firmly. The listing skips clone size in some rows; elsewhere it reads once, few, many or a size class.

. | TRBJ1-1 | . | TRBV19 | TGTGCCAGTAGGCGAGTGAACACTGAAGCTTTCTTT | CASRRVNTEAFF
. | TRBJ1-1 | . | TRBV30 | TGTGCCTGGAGTGTACAGATGAACACTGAAGCTTTCTTT | CAWSVQMNTEAFF
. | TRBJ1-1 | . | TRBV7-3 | TGTGCCAGCAGTACCGACGGACAATGGAACACTGAAGCTTTCTTT | CASSTDGQWNTEAFF
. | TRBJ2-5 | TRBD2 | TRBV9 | TGTGCCAGCAGCGGTGGGACTAGCGGTAGAGAGACCCAGTACTTC | CASSGGTSGRETQYF
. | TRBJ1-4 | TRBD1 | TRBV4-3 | TGCGCCAGCAGCCGGGACAGGGACCCAAATGAAAAACTGTTTTTT | CASSRDRDPNEKLFF
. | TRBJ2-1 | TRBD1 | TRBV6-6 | TGTGCCAGCAGTTACGACAGGGGGTCTTGGAATGAGCAGTTCTTC | CASSYDRGSWNEQFF
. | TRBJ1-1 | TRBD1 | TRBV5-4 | TGTGCCAGCAGCTTTTTCCAGGGGGACACTGAAGCTTTCTTT | CASSFFQGDTEAFF
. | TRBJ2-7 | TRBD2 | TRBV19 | TGTGCCAGTAGAGGGGGGCTAGCGGGAGGGCCGGAGGAGCAGTACTTC | CASRGGLAGGPEEQYF
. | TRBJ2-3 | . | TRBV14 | TGTGCCAGCAGCCAGGGACAAGGGGGACGCACAGTAGATACGCAGTATTTT | CASSQGQGGRTVDTQYF
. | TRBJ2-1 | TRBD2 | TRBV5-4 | TGTGCCAGCAGCTTACCGGGACTAGCGGAGGTCAATGAGCAGTTCTTC | CASSLPGLAEVNEQFF
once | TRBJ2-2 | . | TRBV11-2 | TGTGCCAGCAGCTTTCTGTACACCGGGGAGCTGTTTTTT | CASSFLYTGELFF
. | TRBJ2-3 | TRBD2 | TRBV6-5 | TGTGCCAGCAGTCTACTAGCGGCTCCCACAGATACGCAGTATTTT | CASSLLAAPTDTQYF
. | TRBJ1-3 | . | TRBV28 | TGTGCCAGCAGCCCTCAGGGGTCTGGAAACACCATATATTTT | CASSPQGSGNTIYF
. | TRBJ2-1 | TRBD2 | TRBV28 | TGTGCCAGCAGTTTAAATGGACTAGCTAGTTCCTACAATGAGCAGTTCTTC | CASSLNGLASSYNEQFF
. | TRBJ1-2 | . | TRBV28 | TGTGCCAGCAGTTTTGTAAAAGCTGGCTACACCTTC | CASSFVKAGYTF
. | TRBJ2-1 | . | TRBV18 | TGTGCCAGCTCACCCCTTAGTAATTCCTACAATGAGCAGTTCTTC | CASSPLSNSYNEQFF
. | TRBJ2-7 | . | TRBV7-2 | TGTGCCAGCAGCTTAGGACATGTCAGGGGCGGCTACGAGCAGTACTTC | CASSLGHVRGGYEQYF
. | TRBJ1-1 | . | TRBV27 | TGTGCCAGCAGTCCCCTTGGAGGCACTGAAGCTTTCTTT | CASSPLGGTEAFF
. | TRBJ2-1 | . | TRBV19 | TGTGCCAGTAGTAGTAGGGGCTCCTACAATGAGCAGTTCTTC | CASSSRGSYNEQFF
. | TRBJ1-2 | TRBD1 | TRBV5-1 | TGCGCCAGCAGCTTGGGTCATAGGACAGGGAACCTTAACTATGGCTACACCTTC | CASSLGHRTGNLNYGYTF
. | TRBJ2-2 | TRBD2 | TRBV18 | TGTGCCAGCTCACCGACTAGCGGGGGCAACACCGGGGAGCTGTTTTTT | CASSPTSGGNTGELFF
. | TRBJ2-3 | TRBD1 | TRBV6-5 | TGTGCCAGCAGTGCCGGGACAGGGAGCACAGATACGCAGTATTTT | CASSAGTGSTDTQYF
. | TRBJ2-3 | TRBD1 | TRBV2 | TGTGCCAGCAGGGTTCGGGACAGGAGCACAGATACGCAGTATTTT | CASRVRDRSTDTQYF
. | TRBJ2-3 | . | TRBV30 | TGTGCCTGGAGTGTAGGAGCGGACACAGATACGCAGTATTTT | CAWSVGADTDTQYF
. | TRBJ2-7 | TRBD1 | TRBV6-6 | TGTGCTTCAAGGGGGCGGACCTACGAGCAGTACTTC | CASRGRTYEQYF
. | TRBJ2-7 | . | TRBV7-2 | TGTGCCAGCAGCCCACTCGCGGGGCGCGGTTCCTACGAGCAGTACTTC | CASSPLAGRGSYEQYF
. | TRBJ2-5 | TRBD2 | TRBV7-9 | TGTGCCAGCAGCGAAGGGCTAGCGGGAGGGGAGACCCAGTACTTC | CASSEGLAGGETQYF
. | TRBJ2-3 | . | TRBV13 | TGTGCCAGCAGCTTACGGGCAGGGAGCACAGATACGCAGTATTTT | CASSLRAGSTDTQYF
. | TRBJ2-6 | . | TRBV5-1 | TGCGCCAGCAGCTACGGACAGTCTGGGGCCAACGTCCTGACTTTC | CASSYGQSGANVLTF
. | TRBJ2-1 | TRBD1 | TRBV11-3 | TGTGCCAGCAACAAAAGGGACAGGGGGCTCAATGAGCAGTTCTTC | CASNKRDRGLNEQFF
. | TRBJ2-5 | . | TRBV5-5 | TGTGCCAGCAGCCCTCAAGAGACCCAGTACTTC | CASSPQETQYF
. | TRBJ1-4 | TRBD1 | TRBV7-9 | TGTGCCAGCAGCGGGTACCGGGACAGGGGGCCTACTAATGAAAAACTGTTTTTT | CASSGYRDRGPTNEKLFF
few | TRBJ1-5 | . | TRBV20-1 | TGCAGTGTCTATCAGCCCCAGCATTTT | CSVYQPQHF
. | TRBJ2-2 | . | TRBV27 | TGTGCCAGCAGTTCCCGGGAACTATCCCTTGACGGGGAGCTGTTTTTT | CASSSRELSLDGELFF
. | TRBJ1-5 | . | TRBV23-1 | TGCGCCAGCAGTCAATCGACGTTCAGGGCGTTTCATAGCAATCAGCCCCAGCATTTT | CASSQSTFRAFHSNQPQHF
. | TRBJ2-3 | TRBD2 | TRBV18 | TGTGCCAGCTCACCGCTGGCTAGCGGGAGAATCACAGATACGCAGTATTTT | CASSPLASGRITDTQYF
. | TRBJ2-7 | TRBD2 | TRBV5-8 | TGTGCCAGCAGCCTTGCGGGAGGGGGTGCCTACGAGCAGTACTTC | CASSLAGGGAYEQYF
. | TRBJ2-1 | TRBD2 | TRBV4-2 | TGTGCCAGCAGCCTCGGACTAGCGGGAGTCGAGGCGGACTCCTACAATGAGCAGTTCTTC | CASSLGLAGVEADSYNEQFF
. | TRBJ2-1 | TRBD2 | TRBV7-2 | TGTGCCAGCAGCTTACTCCCACTAGCGGGAGGCTATGAGCAGTTCTTC | CASSLLPLAGGYEQFF
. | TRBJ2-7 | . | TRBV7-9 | TGTGCCAGCAGCTCGGCGACACGCCCCAACGAGCAGTACTTC | CASSSATRPNEQYF